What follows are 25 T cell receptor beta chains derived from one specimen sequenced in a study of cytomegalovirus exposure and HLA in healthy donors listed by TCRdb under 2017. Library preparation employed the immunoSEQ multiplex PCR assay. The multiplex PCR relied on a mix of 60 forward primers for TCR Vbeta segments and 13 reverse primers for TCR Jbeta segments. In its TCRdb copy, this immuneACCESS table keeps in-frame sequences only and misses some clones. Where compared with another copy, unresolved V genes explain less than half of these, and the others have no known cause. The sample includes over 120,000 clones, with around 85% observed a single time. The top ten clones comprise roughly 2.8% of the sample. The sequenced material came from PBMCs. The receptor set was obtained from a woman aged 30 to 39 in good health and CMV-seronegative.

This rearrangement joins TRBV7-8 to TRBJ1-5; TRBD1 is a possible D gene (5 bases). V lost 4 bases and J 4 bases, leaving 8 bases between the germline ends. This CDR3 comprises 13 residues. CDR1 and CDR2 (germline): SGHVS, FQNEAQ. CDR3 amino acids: CASSWGLNQPQHF. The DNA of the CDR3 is TGTGCCAGCAGCTGGGGACTAAATCAGCCCCAGCATTTT.

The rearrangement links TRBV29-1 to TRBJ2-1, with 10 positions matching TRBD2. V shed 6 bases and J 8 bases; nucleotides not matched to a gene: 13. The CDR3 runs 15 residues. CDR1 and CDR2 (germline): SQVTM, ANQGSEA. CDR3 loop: CSVLLLAGSSYEQFF. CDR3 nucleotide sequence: TGCAGCGTCCTCTTACTAGCGGGGAGTAGCTATGAGCAGTTCTTC.

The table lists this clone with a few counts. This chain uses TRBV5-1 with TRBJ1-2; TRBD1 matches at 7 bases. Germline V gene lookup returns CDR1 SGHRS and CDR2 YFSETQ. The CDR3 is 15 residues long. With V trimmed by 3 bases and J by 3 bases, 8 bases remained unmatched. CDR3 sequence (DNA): TGCGCCAGCAGCTCAACCCCGGGACAGTACTATGGCTACACCTTC. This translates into CASSSTPGQYYGYTF.

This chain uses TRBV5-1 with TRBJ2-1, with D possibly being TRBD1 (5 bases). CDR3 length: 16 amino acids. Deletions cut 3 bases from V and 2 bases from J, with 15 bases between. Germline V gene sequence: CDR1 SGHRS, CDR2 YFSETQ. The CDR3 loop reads CASSSIGRAAYNEQFF. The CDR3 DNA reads TGCGCCAGCAGCTCCATAGGCAGGGCAGCCTACAATGAGCAGTTCTTC.

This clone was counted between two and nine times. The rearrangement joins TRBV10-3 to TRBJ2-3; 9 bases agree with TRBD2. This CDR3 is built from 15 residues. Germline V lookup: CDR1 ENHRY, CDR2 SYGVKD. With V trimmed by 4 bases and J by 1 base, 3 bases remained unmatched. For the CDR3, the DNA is TGTGCCATCAGTGCTCAGCGGGGGGGCACAGATACGCAGTATTTT. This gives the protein CAISAQRGGTDTQYF.

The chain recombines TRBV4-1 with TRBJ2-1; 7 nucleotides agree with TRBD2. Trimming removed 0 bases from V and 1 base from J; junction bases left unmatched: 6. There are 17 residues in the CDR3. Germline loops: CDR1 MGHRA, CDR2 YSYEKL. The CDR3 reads CASSQDEASGSYNEQFF. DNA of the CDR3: TGCGCCAGCAGCCAAGATGAGGCTAGCGGATCCTACAATGAGCAGTTCTTC.

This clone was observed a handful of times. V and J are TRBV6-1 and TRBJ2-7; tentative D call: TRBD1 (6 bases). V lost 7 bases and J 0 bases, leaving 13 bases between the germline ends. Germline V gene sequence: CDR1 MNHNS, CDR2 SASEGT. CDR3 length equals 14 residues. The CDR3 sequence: CASTLAGDSYEQYF. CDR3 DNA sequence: TGTGCCAGCACCCTGGCAGGGGACTCCTACGAGCAGTACTTC.

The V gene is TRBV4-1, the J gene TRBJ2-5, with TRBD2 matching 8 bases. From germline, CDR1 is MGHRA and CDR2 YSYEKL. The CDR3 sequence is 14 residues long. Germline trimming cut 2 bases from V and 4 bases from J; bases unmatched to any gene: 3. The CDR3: CASSQPAGGETQYF. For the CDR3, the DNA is TGCGCCAGCAGCCAACCGGCGGGGGGAGAGACCCAGTACTTC.

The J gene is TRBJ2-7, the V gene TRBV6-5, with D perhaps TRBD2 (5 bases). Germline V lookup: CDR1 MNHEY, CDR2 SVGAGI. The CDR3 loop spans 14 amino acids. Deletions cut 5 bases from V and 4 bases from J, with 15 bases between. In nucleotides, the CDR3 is TGTGCCAGCAGTGCAGCCCGGGGTTTATACGAGCAGTACTTC. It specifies CASSAARGLYEQYF.

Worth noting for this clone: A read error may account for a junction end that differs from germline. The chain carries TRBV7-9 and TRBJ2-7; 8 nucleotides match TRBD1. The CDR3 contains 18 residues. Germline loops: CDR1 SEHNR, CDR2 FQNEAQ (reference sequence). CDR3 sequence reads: CSSSLSLLDRGVPYEQYF. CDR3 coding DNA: TGTTCCAGCAGCTTATCCCTGCTCGACAGGGGAGTCCCTTACGAGCAGTACTTC.

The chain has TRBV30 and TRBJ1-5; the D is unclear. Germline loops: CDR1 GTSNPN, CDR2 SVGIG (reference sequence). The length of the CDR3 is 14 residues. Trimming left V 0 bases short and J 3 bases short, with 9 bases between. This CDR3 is CAWSVREFNQPQHF. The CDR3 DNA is TGTGCCTGGAGTGTAAGGGAGTTCAATCAGCCCCAGCATTTT.

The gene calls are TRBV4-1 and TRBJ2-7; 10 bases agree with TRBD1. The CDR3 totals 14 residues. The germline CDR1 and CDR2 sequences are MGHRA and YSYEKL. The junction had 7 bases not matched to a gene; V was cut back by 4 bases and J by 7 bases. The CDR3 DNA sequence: TGCGCCAGCAGCCGCCGGGACAGGGGTACAGAGCAGTACTTC. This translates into CASSRRDRGTEQYF.

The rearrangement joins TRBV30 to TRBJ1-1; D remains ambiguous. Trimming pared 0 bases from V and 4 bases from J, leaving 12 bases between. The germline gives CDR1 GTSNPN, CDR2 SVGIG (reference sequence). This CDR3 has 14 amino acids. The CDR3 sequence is CAWSVGSPGTEAFF. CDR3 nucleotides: TGTGCCTGGAGTGTAGGTTCCCCGGGCACTGAAGCTTTCTTT. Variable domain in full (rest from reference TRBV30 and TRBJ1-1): SQTIHQWPATLVQPVGSPLSLECTVEGTSNPNLYWYRQAAGRGLQLLFYSVGIGQISSEVPQNLSASRPQDRQFILSSKKLLLSDSGFYLCAWSVGSPGTEAFFGQGTRLTVV.

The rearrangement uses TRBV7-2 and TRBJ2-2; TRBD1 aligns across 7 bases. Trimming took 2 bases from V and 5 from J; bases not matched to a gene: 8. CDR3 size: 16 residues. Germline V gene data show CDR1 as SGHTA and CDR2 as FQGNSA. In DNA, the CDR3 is TGTGCCAGCAGCTTAAATTTAGGGGGCTTGACCGGGGAGCTGTTTTTT. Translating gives CASSLNLGGLTGELFF.

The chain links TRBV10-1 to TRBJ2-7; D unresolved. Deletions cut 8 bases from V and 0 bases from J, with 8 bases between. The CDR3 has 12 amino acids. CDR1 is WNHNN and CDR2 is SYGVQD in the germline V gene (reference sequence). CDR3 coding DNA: TGCGCCAGCGGGCAGGTCTCCTACGAGCAGTACTTC. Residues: CASGQVSYEQYF.

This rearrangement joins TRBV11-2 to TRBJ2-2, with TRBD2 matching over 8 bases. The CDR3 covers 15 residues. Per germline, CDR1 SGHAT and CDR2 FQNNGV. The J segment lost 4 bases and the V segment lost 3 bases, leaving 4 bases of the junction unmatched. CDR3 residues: CASSLRGAFTGELFF. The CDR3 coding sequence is TGTGCCAGCAGCTTGCGGGGGGCATTCACCGGGGAGCTGTTTTTT.

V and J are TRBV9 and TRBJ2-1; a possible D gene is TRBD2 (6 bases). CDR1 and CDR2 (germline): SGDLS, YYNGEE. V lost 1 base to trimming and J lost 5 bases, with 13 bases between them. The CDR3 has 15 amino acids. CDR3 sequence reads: CASSVSGSQHNEQFF. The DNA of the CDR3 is TGTGCCAGCAGCGTATCCGGGAGCCAGCACAATGAGCAGTTCTTC.

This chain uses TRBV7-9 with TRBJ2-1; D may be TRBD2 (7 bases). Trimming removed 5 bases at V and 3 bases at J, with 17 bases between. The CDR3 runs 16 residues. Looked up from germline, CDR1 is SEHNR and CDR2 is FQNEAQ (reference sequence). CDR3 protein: CASSPYRGGNYNEQFF. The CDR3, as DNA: TGTGCCAGCAGCCCGTATAGGGGGGGTAACTACAATGAGCAGTTCTTC.

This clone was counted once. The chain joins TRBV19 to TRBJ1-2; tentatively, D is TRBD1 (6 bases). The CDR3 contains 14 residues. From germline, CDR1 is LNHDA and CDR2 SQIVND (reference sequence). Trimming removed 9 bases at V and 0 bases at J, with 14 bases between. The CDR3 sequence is CASGQYTSNYGYTF. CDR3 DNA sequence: TGTGCCAGCGGACAGTATACATCTAACTATGGCTACACCTTC.

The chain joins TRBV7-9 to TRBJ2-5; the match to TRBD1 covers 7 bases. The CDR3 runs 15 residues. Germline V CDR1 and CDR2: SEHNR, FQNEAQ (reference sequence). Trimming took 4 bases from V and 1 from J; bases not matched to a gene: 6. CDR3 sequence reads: CASSSDRAFQETQYF. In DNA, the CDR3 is TGTGCCAGCAGCTCCGACAGGGCTTTCCAAGAGACCCAGTACTTC.

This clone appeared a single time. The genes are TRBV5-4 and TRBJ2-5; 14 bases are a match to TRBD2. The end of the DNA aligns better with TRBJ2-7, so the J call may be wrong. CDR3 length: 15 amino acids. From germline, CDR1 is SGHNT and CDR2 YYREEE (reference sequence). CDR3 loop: CASRTSGRASYEQYF. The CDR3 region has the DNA TGTGCCAGCAGGACTAGCGGGAGGGCCTCCTACGAGCAGTACTTC.

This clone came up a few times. The CDR3 DNA reads TGTGCCAGCAGCGTAGGGGGCAGGGGTCATGAAAAACTGTTTTTT. It specifies CASSVGGRGHEKLFF. The chain recombines TRBV9 with TRBJ1-4; tentatively, D is TRBD1 (6 bases). Germline-derived CDR1 and CDR2 are SGDLS and YYNGEE. This CDR3 region has 15 residues. V was cut by 0 bases and J by 6 bases, with 12 bases left in between.

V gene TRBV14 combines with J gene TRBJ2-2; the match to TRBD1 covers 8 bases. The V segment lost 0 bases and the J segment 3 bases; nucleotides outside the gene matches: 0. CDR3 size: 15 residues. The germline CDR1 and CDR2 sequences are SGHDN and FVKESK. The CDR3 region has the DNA TGTGCCAGCAGCCAAGAACAGGGGGACACCGGGGAGCTGTTTTTT. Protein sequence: CASSQEQGDTGELFF. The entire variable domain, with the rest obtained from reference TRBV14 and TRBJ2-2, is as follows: EAGVTQFPSHSVIEKGQTVTLRCDPISGHDNLYWYRRVMGKEIKFLLHFVKESKQDESGMPNNRFLAERTGGTYSTLKVQPAELEDSGVYFCASSQEQGDTGELFFGEGSRLTVL.

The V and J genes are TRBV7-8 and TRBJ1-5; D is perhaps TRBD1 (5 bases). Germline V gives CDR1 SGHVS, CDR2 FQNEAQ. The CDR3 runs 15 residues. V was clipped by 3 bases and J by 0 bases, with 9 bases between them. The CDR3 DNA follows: TGTGCCAGCAGCTTGACAGTGTATAGCAATCAGCCCCAGCATTTT. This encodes CASSLTVYSNQPQHF.

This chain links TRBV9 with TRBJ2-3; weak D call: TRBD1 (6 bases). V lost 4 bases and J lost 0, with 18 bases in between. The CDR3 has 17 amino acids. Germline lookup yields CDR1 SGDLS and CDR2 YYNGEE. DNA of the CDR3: TGTGCCAGCAGCCTAGGATTCGGGACAACTAGCACAGATACGCAGTATTTT. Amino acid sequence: CASSLGFGTTSTDTQYF.